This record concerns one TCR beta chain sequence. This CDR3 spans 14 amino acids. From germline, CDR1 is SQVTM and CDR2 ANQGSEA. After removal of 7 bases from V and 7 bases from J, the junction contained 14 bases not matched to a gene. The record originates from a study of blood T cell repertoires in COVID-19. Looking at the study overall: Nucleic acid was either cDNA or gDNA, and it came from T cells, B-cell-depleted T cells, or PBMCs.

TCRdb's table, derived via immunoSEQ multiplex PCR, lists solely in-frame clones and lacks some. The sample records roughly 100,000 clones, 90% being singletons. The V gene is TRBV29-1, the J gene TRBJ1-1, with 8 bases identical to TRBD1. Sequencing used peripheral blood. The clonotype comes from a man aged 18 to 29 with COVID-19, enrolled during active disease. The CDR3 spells CSAEGQGRGSEAFF. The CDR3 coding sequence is TGCAGCGCCGAAGGACAGGGTCGGGGGAGTGAAGCTTTCTTT.